The 30 T cell receptor beta chains presented below share a single source sample, sequenced in a study of blood T cell repertoires in COVID-19. Repertoires were generated with immunoSEQ multiplex PCR, while TCRdb's copy carries only in-frame clones and drops some. The sample yields a few hundred thousand clones, about nine tenths seen once. Sequencing was performed on PBMCs or T cells enriched from blood (not recorded which). Every receptor here comes from a woman aged 50 to 60 who had been exposed to COVID-19.

This chain links TRBV5-4 with TRBJ2-5, with 15 bases that match TRBD2. The CDR3 has 16 amino acids. Germline trimming cut 4 bases from V and 6 bases from J; bases unmatched to any gene: 7. Per germline, CDR1 SGHNT and CDR2 YYREEE (reference sequence). Here the CDR3 DNA reads TGTGCCAGCAGCCATTGGACTAGCGGGGGGGATAAGACCCAGTACTTC. As protein: CASSHWTSGGDKTQYF.

The chain carries TRBV7-9 and TRBJ2-7, with 9 bases lining up with TRBD1. The junction had 6 bases not matched to a gene; V was cut back by 3 bases and J by 0 bases. CDR1 is SEHNR and CDR2 is FQNEAQ in the germline V gene (reference sequence). The CDR3 covers 16 residues. The CDR3 protein is CASSFRTTGGSYEQYF. In nucleotides, the CDR3 is TGTGCCAGCAGCTTCCGAACGACAGGGGGCTCCTACGAGCAGTACTTC.

V is TRBV19 and J is TRBJ1-1; D is unresolved. CDR3 size: 13 residues. Trimming left V 1 base short and J 6 bases short, with 9 bases between. Germline CDR1 reads LNHDA; CDR2 reads SQIVND (reference sequence). The CDR3 DNA sequence: TGTGCCAGTAGTATAGGCGTGTCCGCTGAAGCTTTCTTT. Translated, it gives CASSIGVSAEAFF.

This clone was picked up one time. V and J are TRBV28 and TRBJ1-1; possible D gene TRBD1, 5 bases. The germline gives CDR1 MDHEN, CDR2 SYDVKM. Trimming stripped 7 bases from V and 1 base from J, with 13 bases between. This CDR3 spans 14 amino acids. CDR3 sequence: CASTIGGQNTEAFF. CDR3 coding DNA: TGTGCCAGCACTATAGGTGGACAGAACACTGAAGCTTTCTTT. The full variable domain, completed using reference TRBV28 and TRBJ1-1, is DVKVTQSSRYLVKRTGEKVFLECVQDMDHENMFWYRQDPGLGLRLIYFSYDVKMKEKGDIPEGYSVSREKKERFSLILESASTNQTSMYLCASTIGGQNTEAFFGQGTRLTVV.

V and J are TRBV6-2 or TRBV6-3 and TRBJ1-5; 7 nucleotides line up with TRBD1. The CDR3 loop spans 16 amino acids. Germline trimming cut 2 bases from V and 6 bases from J; bases unmatched to any gene: 10. Per the germline V gene, CDR1 is MNHEY and CDR2 is SVGEGT. In nucleotides, the CDR3 is TGTGCCAGCAGTTACCCACAGGGGATCGGTCCTCAGCCCCAGCATTTT. This translates into CASSYPQGIGPQPQHF.

The chain links TRBV5-4 to TRBJ2-5, with a possible D match to TRBD2 (6 bases). This CDR3 is built from 15 residues. Trimming stripped 0 bases from V and 9 bases from J, with 18 bases between. Germline values: CDR1 SGHNT, CDR2 YYREEE (reference sequence). The CDR3 nucleotides are TGTGCCAGCAGCTTGGGGAGGGAAGGCTTTTGGGCCCAGTACTTC. Residues: CASSLGREGFWAQYF.

The chain has TRBV28 and TRBJ2-7; D perhaps matches TRBD1 (5 bases). The CDR3 totals 14 residues. Trimming shortened V by 3 bases and J by 6 bases, and 15 bases separated the two germline ends. Germline-derived CDR1 and CDR2 are MDHEN and SYDVKM. The CDR3: CASSLGLFALEQYF. The CDR3 coding sequence is TGTGCCAGCAGTTTGGGGCTATTTGCACTCGAGCAGTACTTC.

The gene calls are TRBV24-1 and TRBJ1-1; possible D gene TRBD1, 6 bases. Trimming cost V 5 bases and J 1 base, with 7 bases left between them. The V gene's germline CDR1 is KGHDR and CDR2 SFDVKD. The CDR3 has 13 amino acids. The CDR3 DNA reads TGTGCCACCAGTGCGGACAGGAACACTGAAGCTTTCTTT. Amino acids: CATSADRNTEAFF.

The chain couples TRBV27 to TRBJ2-6; 11 positions match TRBD2. The CDR3 has 18 residues. Germline lookup yields CDR1 MNHEY and CDR2 SMNVEV (reference sequence). The V segment lost 5 bases and the J segment 0 bases; nucleotides outside the gene matches: 6. The CDR3 region is CASSPGLAVPSGANVLTF. CDR3 sequence (DNA): TGTGCCAGCAGTCCGGGACTAGCGGTCCCCTCTGGGGCCAACGTCCTGACTTTC.

The CDR3 region has the DNA TGTGCCAGCAGCGGAAAAGCGGGGGGGCTCTCCTACGAGCAGTACTTC. Amino acid sequence: CASSGKAGGLSYEQYF. The V call is TRBV4-2, the J call TRBJ2-7; TRBD2 agrees at 10 bases. CDR3 length: 16 residues. Per germline, CDR1 LGHNA and CDR2 YNFKEQ. The J segment lost 0 bases and the V segment lost 5 bases, leaving 7 bases of the junction unmatched.

The chain employs TRBV10-3 and TRBJ2-1, with D unresolved. Germline V gene data show CDR1 as ENHRY and CDR2 as SYGVKD. V lost 8 bases and J lost 4, with 6 bases in between. The CDR3 has 11 amino acids. CDR3 residues: CAIGTYNEQFF. The DNA of the CDR3 is TGTGCCATCGGTACTTACAATGAGCAGTTCTTC.

The V and J genes are TRBV6-1 and TRBJ1-2, with D hard to call. Per the germline V gene, CDR1 is MNHNS and CDR2 is SASEGT. Trimming took off 3 bases at V and 4 bases at J, with 6 bases between the two ends. The CDR3 is 12 residues long. CDR3 DNA sequence: TGTGCCAGCAGTGATTTCGTCTATGGCTACACCTTC. Protein: CASSDFVYGYTF.

This clone was observed a single time. This chain connects TRBV28 to TRBJ1-3, with D perhaps TRBD1 (6 bases). Germline CDR1 is MDHEN and CDR2 is SYDVKM. The V end was cut by 6 bases, the J end by 1 base, with 19 bases between. CDR3 size: 17 residues. The CDR3 DNA sequence: TGTGCCAGCAGCCCCACCCCAGGGGACGTTTCTGGAAACACCATATATTTT. This translates into CASSPTPGDVSGNTIYF.

The rearrangement uses TRBV7-8 and TRBJ2-3; 7 bases map to TRBD1. Germline values: CDR1 SGHVS, CDR2 FQNEAQ. CDR3 length: 15 residues. Trimming took 7 bases from V and 4 from J; bases not matched to a gene: 11. DNA of the CDR3: TGTGCCAGCACCCAGACGGGACAGTTAGCAGATACGCAGTATTTT. Translated, it gives CASTQTGQLADTQYF.

This chain links TRBV19 with TRBJ1-5, with TRBD1 identical over 7 bases. The V and J ends lost 3 bases and 5 bases, in that order; junction bases with no gene match: 7. The germline V gene has CDR1 LNHDA and CDR2 SQIVND (reference sequence). This CDR3 is built from 15 residues. CDR3 amino acids: CASSMADRIYQPQHF. CDR3 DNA sequence: TGTGCCAGTAGTATGGCGGACAGGATCTATCAGCCCCAGCATTTT.

The CDR3 DNA follows: TGCGCCAGCAGCCCGGGGGAGGGGACCGCTAATGAAAAACTGTTTTTT. Translated: CASSPGEGTANEKLFF. The V and J genes are TRBV4-1 and TRBJ1-4, with D possibly matching TRBD1 (5 bases). The CDR3 loop spans 16 amino acids. Germline V gene lookup returns CDR1 MGHRA and CDR2 YSYEKL. The V gene lost 4 bases and the J gene lost 3 bases, with 15 bases spanning the gap.

The genes are TRBV6-5 and TRBJ1-2; TRBD1 matches 7 bases. Germline loops: CDR1 MNHEY, CDR2 SVGAGI. The CDR3 sequence is 13 residues long. The V and J ends lost 6 bases and 2 bases, in that order; junction bases with no gene match: 3. CDR3 in DNA: TGTGCCAGCAGACGACAGGGCAACTATGGCTACACCTTC. Protein: CASRRQGNYGYTF.

V is TRBV20-1 and J is TRBJ1-2; D gene uncertain. Trimming left V 6 bases short and J 0 bases short, with 14 bases between. CDR1 is DFQATT and CDR2 is SNEGSKA in the germline V gene (reference sequence). This CDR3 has 14 residues. CDR3 region: CSASRTDSNYGYTF. The CDR3 DNA follows: TGCAGTGCCAGTAGGACGGACTCTAACTATGGCTACACCTTC.

The gene calls are TRBV3-1 (or the pseudogene TRBV3-2) and TRBJ2-1; 14 bases map to TRBD2. The CDR3 has 20 amino acids. Germline lookup yields CDR1 LGHDT and CDR2 YNNKEL (reference sequence). V lost 1 base, J lost 5 bases, and 13 bases stayed unmatched. The CDR3 here is CASSQADYRTSGGYHNEQFF. CDR3 nucleotide sequence: TGTGCCAGCAGCCAAGCCGATTACCGGACTAGCGGGGGGTACCACAATGAGCAGTTCTTC.

The V gene is TRBV10-3, the J gene TRBJ1-4; D gene unclear. Germline V gene lookup returns CDR1 ENHRY and CDR2 SYGVKD. This CDR3 has 14 residues. The V gene lost 8 bases and the J gene lost 12 bases, with 22 bases spanning the gap. Here the CDR3 DNA reads TGTGCCATCGGGCAGCCCGGCTTTATGAAGGAACTGTTTTTT. Its protein product is CAIGQPGFMKELFF.

For the CDR3, the DNA is TGTGCCAGCAGTTTGGTCGGGGGGTTGGGTTCACCCCTCCACTTT. Its protein is CASSLVGGLGSPLHF. The chain links TRBV28 to TRBJ1-6, with a tentative D call TRBD1 (5 bases). The CDR3 is 15 residues long. Germline V lookup: CDR1 MDHEN, CDR2 SYDVKM. V lost 3 bases, J lost 9 bases, and 15 bases lay in between.

This chain joins TRBV21-1 and TRBJ1-2; TRBD1, the table's D call, was not compared with the DNA. TRBV21-1 is labeled a pseudogene. The CDR3 is made up of 16 amino acids. The CDR3 region has the DNA TGTGCCAGCAGCAAAAGCGGGGACAGGGTACTAGAGGGCTACACCTTC. Its translation is CASSKSGDRVLEGYTF.

The chain combines TRBV24-1 with TRBJ1-2, with 10 bases fitting TRBD1. This CDR3 has 15 amino acids. Germline V gives CDR1 KGHDR, CDR2 SFDVKD. The V segment lost 3 bases and the J segment 4 bases; nucleotides outside the gene matches: 4. CDR3 loop: CATSDPRQGAYGYTF. The CDR3, as DNA: TGTGCCACCAGTGATCCGAGACAGGGGGCCTATGGCTACACCTTC.

The chain combines TRBV5-4 with TRBJ1-1, with 9 bases aligning to TRBD1. Germline-derived CDR1 and CDR2 are SGHNT and YYREEE (reference sequence). V lost 4 bases to trimming and J lost 6 bases; unmatched junction nucleotides: 13. CDR3 length: 16 residues. The CDR3 loop reads CASSQTGQGSAAEAFF. The CDR3 coding sequence is TGTGCCAGCAGCCAAACTGGACAGGGGTCGGCCGCTGAAGCTTTCTTT.

There are a few counts of this clone. The chain combines TRBV5-4 with TRBJ2-3, with 7 bases fitting TRBD1. Unmatched junction bases numbered 3, after V lost 2 bases and J lost 0 bases. CDR1 and CDR2 (germline): SGHNT, YYREEE (reference sequence). This CDR3 has 15 amino acids. Here the CDR3 reads CASSFGTDSTDTQYF. The CDR3, as DNA: TGTGCCAGCAGCTTTGGGACAGACAGCACAGATACGCAGTATTTT.

The V gene is TRBV5-1, the J gene TRBJ2-5; D is possibly TRBD2 (7 bases). Germline V lookup: CDR1 SGHRS, CDR2 YFSETQ. The ends were cut back, 2 bases at V and 1 base at J, with 12 bases in the middle. The CDR3 totals 15 residues. The CDR3 coding sequence is TGCGCCAGCAGCTTCGGGGGGCTCACCCAAGAGACCCAGTACTTC. Translation gives CASSFGGLTQETQYF.

This clone was counted only a few times. The chain combines TRBV5-8 with TRBJ2-4, with unresolved D. Germline CDR1 and CDR2: SGHTS and YDEGEE. Deletions cut 0 bases from V and 7 bases from J, with 14 bases between. CDR3 length: 15 residues. In nucleotides, the CDR3 is TGTGCCAGCAGCTTGGAAGGAGAGGTTGGGAACATTCAGTACTTC. Amino acids: CASSLEGEVGNIQYF.

CDR3 nucleotide sequence: TGTGCCAGCAGCTTAGCCGGGTCAGGGGCTAATCAGCCCCAGCATTTT. Translated, it gives CASSLAGSGANQPQHF. The rearrangement links TRBV7-2 to TRBJ1-5; D possibly corresponds to TRBD1 (6 bases). V was pared by 0 bases and J by 4 bases, with 13 bases between. The CDR3 is 16 residues long. Germline CDR1 and CDR2: SGHTA and FQGNSA.

The chain employs TRBV3-1 (or the pseudogene TRBV3-2) and TRBJ1-1, with D possibly TRBD1 on 6 matching bases. Germline values: CDR1 LGHDT, CDR2 YNNKEL (reference sequence). Trimming removed 1 base from V and 5 bases from J, with 14 bases in between. There are 15 residues in the CDR3. For the CDR3, the DNA is TGTGCCAGCAGCCAAGTAGTGGGGGCTGGGACTGAAGCTTTCTTT. Its translation is CASSQVVGAGTEAFF.

The V call is TRBV19, the J call TRBJ2-7; 7 nucleotides line up with TRBD2. From germline, CDR1 is LNHDA and CDR2 SQIVND (reference sequence). V lost 5 bases to trimming and J lost 2 bases; unmatched junction nucleotides: 6. The CDR3 has 14 amino acids. CDR3 nucleotide sequence: TGTGCCAGTAGTTCGGGAGGCGGACCCTACGAGCAGTACTTC. It translates to CASSSGGGPYEQYF.